Each of the 27 T cell receptor beta chains below was sequenced from the same sample in a study of blood T cell repertoires in COVID-19. The method was immunoSEQ multiplex PCR; TCRdb's version includes in-frame clones alone and lacks a portion of them. There are around 270,000 clones in the sample; about 85% occur only once, and around 1% lies in the top ten. Sequenced input: peripheral blood. Source of these receptors: a human donor with COVID-19, enrolled during active disease. The donor label of this sample is uncertain.

The chain carries TRBV10-1 and TRBJ2-2; the D gene is possibly TRBD2 (5 bases). V was pared by 6 bases and J by 1 base, with 12 bases between. The CDR3 covers 15 residues. Germline lookup yields CDR1 WNHNN and CDR2 SYGVQD (reference sequence). CDR3 coding DNA: TGCGCCAGCAGCCAGAATGCGGGGAACACCGGGGAGCTGTTTTTT. It codes for CASSQNAGNTGELFF.

This sequence joins TRBV7-9 and TRBJ1-1; D remains unclear. This CDR3 is built from 11 residues. V lost 2 bases and J 10 bases, leaving 8 bases between the germline ends. CDR1 is SEHNR and CDR2 is FQNEAQ in the germline V gene (reference sequence). DNA for the CDR3: TGTGCCAGCAGCTTATACTCGCCAGCTTTCTTT. Protein sequence: CASSLYSPAFF.

The rearrangement uses TRBV6-2 or TRBV6-3 and TRBJ1-3; a possible D gene is TRBD1 (6 bases). CDR1 MNHEY and CDR2 SVGEGT come from the germline V gene. The CDR3 extends over 16 amino acids. V was clipped by 2 bases and J by 0 bases, with 11 bases between them. The DNA of the CDR3 is TGTGCCAGCAGTTACGGACAGAGACTCTCTGGAAACACCATATATTTT. Translation: CASSYGQRLSGNTIYF.

CDR3 nucleotide sequence: TGTGCCAGTATCCGGGGGAAGAATTCTGCTGGAAACACCATATATTTT. Residues: CASIRGKNSAGNTIYF. V and J are TRBV19 and TRBJ1-3; D is perhaps TRBD1 (5 bases). V lost 7 bases to trimming and J lost 2 bases, with 18 bases between them. This CDR3 has 16 residues. The germline CDR1 and CDR2 sequences are LNHDA and SQIVND (reference sequence).

The rearrangement links TRBV2 to TRBJ1-2; 8 bases are a match to TRBD1. The CDR3 consists of 13 residues. Germline-derived CDR1 and CDR2 are SNHLY and FYNNEI. With 2 bases clipped from V and 8 bases from J, the junction kept 4 bases outside the gene matches. The CDR3 spells CASSERTGWGYTF. CDR3 DNA sequence: TGTGCCAGCAGTGAAAGGACAGGGTGGGGCTACACCTTC.

The chain links TRBV5-1 to TRBJ2-3, with a weak D call TRBD2 (5 bases). Trimming cost V 1 base and J 6 bases, with 12 bases left between them. Germline V gene data show CDR1 as SGHRS and CDR2 as YFSETQ. The CDR3 spans 14 residues. The CDR3 sequence: CASSLSRGEDTQYF. Written as DNA, the CDR3 is TGCGCCAGCAGCTTGTCCCGGGGAGAGGATACGCAGTATTTT.

This chain connects TRBV19 to TRBJ1-5; 8 bases are a match to TRBD1. CDR1 and CDR2 (germline): LNHDA, SQIVND (reference sequence). The CDR3 contains 20 residues. With 0 bases clipped from V and 4 bases from J, the junction kept 17 bases outside the gene matches. The CDR3 sequence: CASSIDQRTGYSRENQPQHF. The DNA for the CDR3 is TGTGCCAGTAGTATAGATCAACGGACAGGGTATAGTAGGGAGAATCAGCCCCAGCATTTT.

The chain combines TRBV15 with TRBJ1-6; D is perhaps TRBD1 (5 bases). Germline assignment: CDR1 LNHNV and CDR2 YYDKDF (reference sequence). The V end lost 8 bases, the J end lost 5 bases, and 19 bases lay between the germline ends. CDR3 length: 16 amino acids. The CDR3, as DNA: TGTGCCACCGATATGAATAAACGGGGGGATAATTCACCCCTCCACTTT. It yields the protein CATDMNKRGDNSPLHF.

V and J are TRBV6-5 and TRBJ1-2; maybe TRBD1 (5 bases). The CDR3 extends over 14 amino acids. Germline V CDR1 and CDR2: MNHEY, SVGAGI. V dropped 6 bases and J dropped 1 base, with 12 bases sitting between them. The chain's CDR3 is CASSSGGDNYGYTF. The CDR3 region has the DNA TGTGCCAGCAGCAGCGGGGGAGATAACTATGGCTACACCTTC.

The gene calls are TRBV2 and TRBJ2-3; TRBD2 matches 10 bases. Looked up from germline, CDR1 is SNHLY and CDR2 is FYNNEI. This CDR3 has 20 amino acids. Unmatched junction bases numbered 17, after V lost 3 bases and J lost 2 bases. This CDR3 is CASSEGGTSDPLGHTDTQYF. CDR3 in DNA: TGTGCCAGCAGTGAGGGTGGGACTAGCGATCCCTTAGGGCACACAGATACGCAGTATTTT.

This clone was observed a handful of times. The junction shows a germline mismatch at one end, possibly a read error. The V and J genes are TRBV7-7 and TRBJ2-1, with 13 bases aligning to TRBD2. CDR1 is SSHAT, CDR2 FNYEAQ, per germline (reference sequence). The CDR3 spans 17 residues. CDR3 DNA sequence: TGTGCTAGCAGCGCGAGACTAGCGGGAGGTTCCTACAATGAGCAGTTCTTC. Translating it yields CASSARLAGGSYNEQFF. Drawing the rest from reference TRBV7-7 and TRBJ2-1, the complete variable domain is GAGVSQSPRYKVTKRGQDVTLRCDPISSHATLYWYQQALGQGPEFLTYFNYEAQPDKSGLPSDRFSAERPEGSISTLTIQRTEQRDSAMYRCASSARLAGGSYNEQFFGPGTRLTVL.

The V and J genes are TRBV6-5 and TRBJ1-1; D is unclear. This CDR3 contains 11 residues. Germline V gives CDR1 MNHEY, CDR2 SVGAGI. The V and J ends lost 10 bases and 7 bases respectively, with 13 bases between them. As DNA, the CDR3 is TGTGCCACAGGAGGGTGGGGTGAAGCTTTCTTT. It yields the protein CATGGWGEAFF.

The genes are TRBV5-6 and TRBJ2-2; 10 nucleotides align to TRBD2. This CDR3 spans 16 amino acids. The germline gives CDR1 SGHDT, CDR2 YYEEEE. J was trimmed by 7 bases and V by 2 bases; bases with no gene match: 8. DNA for the CDR3: TGTGCCAGCAGCTTTCTATCTAGCGGGAGTATCGGGGAGCTGTTTTTT. Residues: CASSFLSSGSIGELFF. Using reference TRBV5-6 and TRBJ2-2 for the parts outside the CDR3, the full variable domain is DAGVTQSPTHLIKTRGQQVTLRCSPKSGHDTVSWYQQALGQGPQFIFQYYEEEERQRGNFPDRFSGHQFPNYSSELNVNALLLGDSALYLCASSFLSSGSIGELFFGEGSRLTVL.

The chain carries TRBV24-1 and TRBJ2-1; D remains unclear. The V and J ends lost 2 bases and 4 bases respectively, with 2 bases between them. This CDR3 has 12 residues. The germline CDR1 and CDR2 sequences are KGHDR and SFDVKD. The CDR3 spells CATSDSYNEQFF. CDR3 nucleotide sequence: TGTGCCACCAGTGATTCATACAATGAGCAGTTCTTC.

The J gene is TRBJ1-3, the V gene TRBV11-2; weak D call: TRBD1 (6 bases). Trimming removed 2 bases at V and 0 bases at J, with 14 bases between. The CDR3 is made up of 17 amino acids. Germline V gives CDR1 SGHAT, CDR2 FQNNGV. CDR3 DNA sequence: TGTGCCAGCAGCTTACTAAGGGGGAAAGTCTCTGGAAACACCATATATTTT. This encodes CASSLLRGKVSGNTIYF.

CDR3 DNA: TGTGCCAGCAGCTTTGGGACAGGGCGTACGGCTGAAGCTTTCTTT. This translates into CASSFGTGRTAEAFF. The chain recombines TRBV7-2 with TRBJ1-1, with 9 bases matching TRBD1. V gave up 3 bases and J gave up 6 bases; unmatched junction bases: 8. The CDR3 is 15 amino acids. The germline V gene encodes CDR1 SGHTA and CDR2 FQGNSA.

This chain connects TRBV19 to TRBJ2-1, with TRBD2 as a possible D gene (6 bases). Germline assignment: CDR1 LNHDA and CDR2 SQIVND (reference sequence). V lost 6 bases and J lost 7, with 13 bases in between. The CDR3 sequence is 13 residues long. The DNA of the CDR3 is TGTGCCAGTAGCAATATAGCGGCTAATGAGCAGTTCTTC. Its protein product is CASSNIAANEQFF. Together with reference TRBV19 and TRBJ2-1, the CDR3 gives the full variable domain: DGGITQSPKYLFRKEGQNVTLSCEQNLNHDAMYWYRQDPGQGLRLIYYSQIVNDFQKGDIAEGYSVSREKKESFPLTVTSAQKNPTAFYLCASSNIAANEQFFGPGTRLTVL.

This clone was counted a few times. The chain employs TRBV3-1 (or the pseudogene TRBV3-2) and TRBJ1-2; D might be TRBD1 (5 bases). The V gene lost 6 bases and the J gene lost 4 bases, with 12 bases spanning the gap. The CDR3 extends over 13 amino acids. The germline CDR1 and CDR2 sequences are LGHDT and YNNKEL (reference sequence). The CDR3 sequence is CASRPQGSYGYTF. The CDR3 nucleotides read TGTGCCAGCAGGCCCCAGGGTTCCTATGGCTACACCTTC.

The chain uses TRBV6-5 and TRBJ2-5; D remains unclear. Germline-derived CDR1 and CDR2 are MNHEY and SVGAGI. Between the trimmed V and J ends, which lost 3 bases and 5 bases, there was a span of 4 bases. The CDR3 loop spans 11 amino acids. In DNA form, the CDR3 reads TGTGCCAGCAGTTATTCGGAGACCCAGTACTTC. It codes for CASSYSETQYF.

The chain recombines TRBV18 with TRBJ1-4, with TRBD1 matching 7 bases. This CDR3 contains 18 residues. The germline V gene has CDR1 KGHSH and CDR2 LQKENI. The ends lost 4 bases at V and 7 bases at J; junction bases unmatched: 18. This CDR3 reads CASSRSSSPGTATEKLFF. Written as DNA, the CDR3 is TGTGCCAGCTCACGCTCCTCATCCCCCGGGACAGCGACTGAAAAACTGTTTTTT.

This rearrangement joins TRBV15 to TRBJ1-6, with no clear D. CDR1 and CDR2 from the germline V gene are LNHNV and YYDKDF (reference sequence). This CDR3 region has 15 residues. V was trimmed by 0 bases and J by 8 bases, leaving 11 bases between them. The CDR3 DNA sequence: TGTGCCACCAGCAGAGATACTTCTCAGGATTCACCCCTCCACTTT. Translating it yields CATSRDTSQDSPLHF.

The V call is TRBV28, the J call TRBJ2-1; 9 nucleotides align to TRBD2. This CDR3 is 17 amino acids long. Per germline, CDR1 MDHEN and CDR2 SYDVKM. V dropped 6 bases and J dropped 5; count of bases not matched to a gene: 14. The CDR3: CASRNAGTSGRHNEQFF. CDR3 sequence (DNA): TGTGCCAGCAGAAATGCAGGAACTAGCGGGCGCCACAATGAGCAGTTCTTC.

The rearrangement links TRBV3-1 (or the pseudogene TRBV3-2) to TRBJ1-2; D not certain. Germline values: CDR1 LGHDT, CDR2 YNNKEL (reference sequence). The CDR3 runs to 11 residues. Deletions cut 5 bases from V and 8 bases from J, with 9 bases between. Written as DNA, the CDR3 is TGTGCCAGCAGCTACTCATCCGGCTACACCTTC. Its protein is CASSYSSGYTF.

In its sample, this clone was seen once. The chain combines TRBV28 with TRBJ2-3; D may be TRBD2 (5 bases). Per the germline V gene, CDR1 is MDHEN and CDR2 is SYDVKM. CDR3 length equals 16 residues. Trimming left V 3 bases short and J 3 bases short, with 16 bases between. In DNA form, the CDR3 reads TGTGCCAGCAGTTTTGAAGTCGGCGGGCCTACAGATACGCAGTATTTT. This sequence encodes CASSFEVGGPTDTQYF.

The chain links TRBV7-2 to TRBJ2-7, with a weak D call TRBD1 (6 bases). Trimming cost V 5 bases and J 5 bases, with 16 bases left between them. Germline lookup yields CDR1 SGHTA and CDR2 FQGNSA. The CDR3 consists of 14 residues. The CDR3 DNA sequence: TGTGCCAGCAGCACCTACAGGGCCAACGACGAGCAGTACTTC. Its protein product is CASSTYRANDEQYF.

This clone was seen just once. This rearrangement joins TRBV7-2 to TRBJ1-1, with D unresolved. Trimming removed 0 bases from V and 4 bases from J, with 9 bases in between. Germline values: CDR1 SGHTA, CDR2 FQGNSA. This CDR3 region has 14 residues. The DNA of the CDR3 is TGTGCCAGCAGCTTAGCGTTGGAGGGCACTGAAGCTTTCTTT. Amino acid sequence: CASSLALEGTEAFF.

This chain links TRBV5-6 with TRBJ1-4, with D maybe TRBD1 (6 bases). Trimming took off 3 bases at V and 8 bases at J, with 11 bases between the two ends. Germline-derived CDR1 and CDR2 are SGHDT and YYEEEE. The CDR3 is 13 residues long. CDR3 sequence (DNA): TGTGCCAGCAGCTCCGTTCAGGGGGAAAAACTGTTTTTT. It yields the protein CASSSVQGEKLFF. Full variable domain (outside the CDR3, taken from reference TRBV5-6 and TRBJ1-4): DAGVTQSPTHLIKTRGQQVTLRCSPKSGHDTVSWYQQALGQGPQFIFQYYEEEERQRGNFPDRFSGHQFPNYSSELNVNALLLGDSALYLCASSSVQGEKLFFGSGTQLSVL.